The rows below give T cell receptor beta chains drawn from one sample of a study of cytomegalovirus exposure and HLA in healthy donors. Some clones are missing from TCRdb's copy, which holds only in-frame ones; the method was immunoSEQ multiplex PCR. This sample yields about 120,000 clones, of which 85% to 90% are seen a single time; roughly 6.3% belongs to the top ten. Specimen: PBMCs. The receptors were sampled from a woman aged 18-29 years in good health and CMV-seropositive. CDR3s include the opening cysteine and the closing phenylalanine or tryptophan. D genes are given only for firm matches. Clone sizes are given selectively: once, few, many, or a class where the clone is expanded.

D: TRBD1
J: TRBJ1-1
V: TRBV5-1
size: NA
DNA: TGCGCCAGCAGCGAGGGACAGTGGAGGACTGAAGCTTTCTTT
CDR3: CASSEGQWRTEAFF

D: NA
J: TRBJ2-5
V: TRBV15
size: NA
DNA: TGTGCCACCAGCAGAGTACGTGACTCTTTTGAGACCCAGTACTTC
CDR3: CATSRVRDSFETQYF

D: TRBD2
J: TRBJ2-1
V: TRBV9
size: NA
DNA: TGTGCCAGCGCGGAGCGCGGCGGGGGGCACAATGAGCAGTTCTTC
CDR3: CASAERGGGHNEQFF

D: TRBD1
J: TRBJ1-1
V: TRBV6-5
size: NA
DNA: TGTGCCAGCAGGACTGACAGGGGCATGAACACTGAAGCTTTCTTT
CDR3: CASRTDRGMNTEAFF

D: NA
J: TRBJ2-4
V: TRBV4-1
size: NA
DNA: TGCGCCAGCAGCCAAGCCGAGTTCGGAGGGGCCAAAAACATTCAGTACTTC
CDR3: CASSQAEFGGAKNIQYF

D: TRBD1
J: TRBJ2-1
V: TRBV2
size: once
DNA: TGTGCCAGCAGTATACGGGACAGGGGATCGAATGAGCAGTTCTTC
CDR3: CASSIRDRGSNEQFF

D: NA
J: TRBJ2-7
V: TRBV30
size: NA
DNA: TGTGCCTGGAAAAGCGGATTACACTACGAGCAGTACTTC
CDR3: CAWKSGLHYEQYF

D: TRBD1
J: TRBJ1-3
V: TRBV7-9
size: NA
DNA: TGTGCCAGCAGCCAAAAACCCCCCGACAGGGCAAACACCATATATTTT
CDR3: CASSQKPPDRANTIYF

D: NA
J: TRBJ2-3
V: TRBV30
size: NA
DNA: TGTGCCTGGAGTGTATCGAGGTGGTTGGCGGCCCGCCGGGGCACAGATACGCAGTATTTT
CDR3: CAWSVSRWLAARRGTDTQYF

D: NA
J: TRBJ2-7
V: TRBV25-1
size: NA
DNA: TGTGCCAGCAGTGTGGGACACGCCTACGAGCAGTACTTC
CDR3: CASSVGHAYEQYF

D: NA
J: TRBJ2-1
V: TRBV27
size: NA
DNA: TGTGCCAGCAGTTTTGGTGGAGGTGCTGAGCAGTTCTTC
CDR3: CASSFGGGAEQFF

D: NA
J: TRBJ1-2
V: TRBV5-1
size: NA
DNA: TGCGCCAGCAGCCTCAACAGGGTTGGTGGCTACACCTTC
CDR3: CASSLNRVGGYTF

D: NA
J: TRBJ2-1
V: TRBV29-1
size: NA
DNA: TGCAGCGTTCGAGTGCAGGGGTTGTTCTTC
CDR3: CSVRVQGLFF

D: TRBD2
J: TRBJ2-1
V: TRBV2
size: NA
DNA: TGTGCCAGCAGTGTTAGGTCTAGCGGCAATGAGCAGTTCTTC
CDR3: CASSVRSSGNEQFF

D: NA
J: TRBJ2-7
V: TRBV29-1
size: NA
DNA: TGCAGCGTAGGAGTCCCGGGTGGGGAGCAGTACTTC
CDR3: CSVGVPGGEQYF

D: TRBD2
J: TRBJ2-3
V: TRBV9
size: NA
DNA: TGTGCCAGCAGCGTAGACACTAGCGGGAGGACCAATACGCAGTATTTT
CDR3: CASSVDTSGRTNTQYF

D: TRBD1
J: TRBJ1-1
V: TRBV9
size: NA
DNA: TGTGCCAGTTCAAACAGGGGGAACACTGAAGCTTTCTTT
CDR3: CASSNRGNTEAFF

D: NA
J: TRBJ2-2
V: TRBV7-2
size: NA
DNA: TGTGCCAGCATGATCCAGCGGGTAAACACCGGGGAGCTGTTTTTT
CDR3: CASMIQRVNTGELFF

D: NA
J: TRBJ2-2
V: TRBV6-1
size: NA
DNA: TGTGCCAGCAGGAGGACACTCACGAACACCGGGGAGCTGTTTTTT
CDR3: CASRRTLTNTGELFF

D: TRBD1
J: TRBJ1-5
V: TRBV10-3
size: NA
DNA: TGTGCCATCGGCACAGGGGCAAGTGGCAATCAGCCCCAGCATTTT
CDR3: CAIGTGASGNQPQHF

D: TRBD2
J: TRBJ2-1
V: TRBV27
size: NA
DNA: TGTGCCAGCAGTTTACAGCGGGGTGTAAGCTCCTACAATGAGCAGTTCTTC
CDR3: CASSLQRGVSSYNEQFF

D: TRBD1
J: TRBJ1-2
V: TRBV5-4
size: NA
DNA: TGTGCCAGCAACGGACAGGGAGATGGCTACACCTTC
CDR3: CASNGQGDGYTF